This TCR beta chain came from a study of T cells in Graves' hyperthyroidism and ophthalmopathy. The study, taken as a whole, reports: Most clonotypes expanded in the thyroid (above 0.001) were also present in blood.

In regard to this clonotype: What it binds is not known.

Regions amplified from RNA transcripts were the TCR beta CDR3 regions. With the HTBI primer set, the TCR CDR3 went through a first round of RT-PCR. TCRdb re-derived calls from the multiplex PCR reads in MiXCR, one entry per CDR3 protein. Among roughly 800,000 distinct CDR3 sequences listed, roughly 40% were seen once. Germline V gene sequence: CDR1 LGHNA, CDR2 YSLEER. This CDR3 is 15 amino acids long. V lost 0 bases and J lost 4, with 10 bases in between. Sequencing was done on a sample of blood. The chain links TRBV4-3 to TRBJ1-5; D unclear. This TCR derives from a man aged 18 to 29 with Graves' hyperthyroidism. Here the CDR3 DNA reads TGCGCCAGCAGCCAAGAAGTGGGCGGAAATCAGCCCCAGCATTTT. This gives the protein CASSQEVGGNQPQHF.